The T cell receptor beta chain described here comes from a study of early stage breast cancer tumors. The germline gives CDR1 SGHTA, CDR2 FQGNSA. The CDR3 spans 14 residues. Trimming left V 2 bases short and J 6 bases short, with 14 bases between. Each sample had two DNA replicates, 0.5 to 0.65 ug blood or 1.5 ug tissue. TCRdb's copy holds only in-frame clones and misses some; the assay was immunoSEQ multiplex PCR. The sample comprises tens of thousands of clones, roughly three fifths of which are singletons, and 8.5% rests with the top ten. The J gene is TRBJ2-7, the V gene TRBV7-2; D is unresolved. Sequencing input: breast tumor tissue. This TCR came from a person aged 45 to 60 with breast cancer. CDR3 bases: TGTGCCAGCAGCTTAAAAACGCTTGTGTTCGAGCAGTACTTC. Translated: CASSLKTLVFEQYF.